The next 15 T cell receptor beta chains were all read from a single sample in a study of cytomegalovirus exposure and HLA in healthy donors. This PCR relied on a set of 60 Vbeta primers and 13 Jbeta primers. Measured with immunoSEQ multiplex PCR; TCRdb has only the in-frame clones, and not every one. This table has 100,000 to 120,000 clones, about three quarters appearing once. Sequencing was performed on PBMCs. These receptors all come from a woman aged 40 to 50 in good health and CMV-seropositive.

The genes are TRBV18 and TRBJ1-1, with TRBD1 matching 7 bases. Germline trimming cut 3 bases from V and 3 bases from J; bases unmatched to any gene: 10. Germline loops: CDR1 KGHSH, CDR2 LQKENI. This CDR3 is built from 16 residues. As DNA, the CDR3 is TGTGCCAGCTCACCTGTCAGGGGGATAGGGGACACTGAAGCTTTCTTT. Encoded protein: CASSPVRGIGDTEAFF.

The sample holds a few counts of this clone. The chain couples TRBV28 to TRBJ2-1, with 9 bases fitting TRBD2. Germline CDR1 and CDR2: MDHEN and SYDVKM. J lost 5 bases, V lost 0 bases, and 2 bases had no gene match. This CDR3 region has 15 residues. The CDR3 coding sequence is TGTGCCAGCAGTTTATGGGCTAGCGGGAACAATGAGCAGTTCTTC. Translated, it gives CASSLWASGNNEQFF. The whole variable domain, remainder taken from reference TRBV28 and TRBJ2-1, is DVKVTQSSRYLVKRTGEKVFLECVQDMDHENMFWYRQDPGLGLRLIYFSYDVKMKEKGDIPEGYSVSREKKERFSLILESASTNQTSMYLCASSLWASGNNEQFFGPGTRLTVL.

The chain couples TRBV7-9 to TRBJ2-1; 9 bases align to TRBD2. This CDR3 contains 18 residues. Germline V gives CDR1 SEHNR, CDR2 FQNEAQ (reference sequence). The CDR3 sequence: CSIPTIPLWREGNNEQFF. Written as DNA, the CDR3 is TGTTCCATCCCAACGATCCCCTTGTGGCGGGAGGGGAACAATGAGCAGTTCTTC.

The chain recombines TRBV5-6 with TRBJ2-1; TRBD2 agrees at 12 bases. Trimming at V came to 3 bases and at J to 7 bases, leaving 5 bases not matched to a gene. This CDR3 spans 15 amino acids. Germline V gene data show CDR1 as SGHDT and CDR2 as YYEEEE. CDR3 in DNA: TGTGCCAGCAGCTCGCTAGCGGGGGGGCGTAATGAGCAGTTCTTC. Translated: CASSSLAGGRNEQFF.

The chain uses TRBV7-6 and TRBJ2-1; TRBD1 matches 9 bases. V lost 4 bases to trimming and J lost 6 bases; unmatched junction nucleotides: 16. CDR1 SGHVS and CDR2 FNYEAQ come from the germline V gene. There are 18 residues in the CDR3. The CDR3 DNA is TGTGCCAGCAGCTCGCCCTTAGACGGGACAGGGATTTTCAATGAGCAGTTCTTC. This gives the protein CASSSPLDGTGIFNEQFF.

The chain joins TRBV5-5 to TRBJ2-7, with 8 bases aligning to TRBD1. Looked up from germline, CDR1 is SGHKS and CDR2 is YYEKEE (reference sequence). V lost 2 bases, J lost 7 bases, and 8 bases stayed unmatched. The CDR3 has 14 amino acids. CDR3 loop: CASSFGQGAREQYF. For the CDR3, the DNA is TGTGCCAGCAGCTTTGGGCAGGGGGCTAGGGAGCAGTACTTC.

V usage is TRBV11-2 and J usage is TRBJ2-7, with 7 bases aligning to TRBD1. This CDR3 has 14 amino acids. Trimming at V came to 4 bases and at J to 3 bases, leaving 6 bases not matched to a gene. The germline V gene has CDR1 SGHAT and CDR2 FQNNGV. CDR3 protein: CASSSEQGSYEQYF. In DNA, the CDR3 is TGTGCCAGCAGCTCGGAACAGGGGAGCTACGAGCAGTACTTC. Combining the CDR3 with reference TRBV11-2 and TRBJ2-7 gives the whole variable domain EAGVAQSPRYKIIEKRQSVAFWCNPISGHATLYWYQQILGQGPKLLIQFQNNGVVDDSQLPKDRFSAERLKGVDSTLKIQPAKLEDSAVYLCASSSEQGSYEQYFGPGTRLTVT.

V usage is TRBV28 and J usage is TRBJ2-7; weak D call: TRBD2 (5 bases). V gave up 8 bases and J gave up 8 bases, with 22 bases separating them. Germline-derived CDR1 and CDR2 are MDHEN and SYDVKM. The CDR3 sequence is 14 residues long. The CDR3 protein is CASRILGAPEQQYF. CDR3 DNA: TGTGCCAGCCGCATCCTGGGAGCGCCCGAACAGCAGTACTTC.

This clone was seen once. This rearrangement joins TRBV7-3 to TRBJ2-3, with 8 bases fitting TRBD1. The V segment lost 4 bases and the J segment 4 bases; nucleotides outside the gene matches: 1. The CDR3 is 13 residues long. CDR1 is SGHTA, CDR2 FQGTGA, per germline. The CDR3 region is CASSWTGPDTQYF. The CDR3 nucleotides read TGTGCCAGCAGCTGGACAGGGCCAGATACGCAGTATTTT. Drawing the rest from reference TRBV7-3 and TRBJ2-3, the complete variable domain is GAGVSQTPSNKVTEKGKYVELRCDPISGHTALYWYRQSLGQGPEFLIYFQGTGAADDSGLPNDRFFAVRPEGSVSTLKIQRTERGDSAVYLCASSWTGPDTQYFGPGTRLTVL.

The chain recombines TRBV4-1 with TRBJ2-3; 7 bases are a match to TRBD2. Germline V gene lookup returns CDR1 MGHRA and CDR2 YSYEKL. V shed 3 bases and J 1 base; nucleotides not matched to a gene: 1. The CDR3 has 14 amino acids. CDR3 region: CASSQGGGTDTQYF. Written as DNA, the CDR3 is TGCGCCAGCAGCCAGGGGGGGGGCACAGATACGCAGTATTTT.

This clone came up once. The chain combines TRBV18 with TRBJ2-3; 8 positions match TRBD1. Trimming removed 5 bases from V and 6 bases from J; junction bases left unmatched: 7. Germline V CDR1 and CDR2: KGHSH, LQKENI. CDR3 size: 14 residues. CDR3 coding DNA: TGTGCCAGCTCATCCGGACAGGGTAGCGATACGCAGTATTTT. Its protein is CASSSGQGSDTQYF.

This clone was seen a single time. The J gene is TRBJ2-1, the V gene TRBV7-9, with a tentative D call TRBD2 (5 bases). Germline values: CDR1 SEHNR, CDR2 FQNEAQ (reference sequence). Trimming cost V 5 bases and J 7 bases, with 18 bases left between them. The CDR3 runs 15 residues. The CDR3 region is CASSRGTSGSNEQFF. CDR3 in DNA: TGTGCCAGCAGCCGCGGCACAAGCGGATCAAATGAGCAGTTCTTC.

The rearrangement joins TRBV14 to TRBJ2-6, with TRBD1 matching over 7 bases. The V gene's germline CDR1 is SGHDN and CDR2 FVKESK. The V segment lost 4 bases and the J segment 2 bases; nucleotides outside the gene matches: 2. This CDR3 spans 15 amino acids. The CDR3 region is CASSRTGAGANVLTF. In nucleotides, the CDR3 is TGTGCCAGCAGCCGCACAGGGGCTGGGGCCAACGTCCTGACTTTC.

This chain links TRBV18 with TRBJ2-7; TRBD2 matches 14 bases. The V gene's germline CDR1 is KGHSH and CDR2 LQKENI. V shed 8 bases, J shed 4 bases, and the junction held 19 bases outside the gene matches. This CDR3 comprises 19 residues. CDR3 protein: CASTLKPTSGRAPYYEQYF. DNA of the CDR3: TGTGCCAGCACCCTAAAACCGACTAGCGGGAGGGCGCCCTATTACGAGCAGTACTTC. Combining the CDR3 with reference TRBV18 and TRBJ2-7 gives the whole variable domain NAGVMQNPRHLVRRRGQEARLRCSPMKGHSHVYWYRQLPEEGLKFMVYLQKENIIDESGMPKERFSAEFPKEGPSILRIQQVVRGDSAAYFCASTLKPTSGRAPYYEQYFGPGTRLTVT.

This chain connects TRBV28 to TRBJ2-2; 8 bases agree with TRBD2. V lost 2 bases, J lost 4 bases, and 15 bases stayed unmatched. This CDR3 contains 19 residues. CDR1 MDHEN and CDR2 SYDVKM come from the germline V gene. The chain's CDR3 is CASSLTPSDVRGGTGELFF. The CDR3 nucleotides are TGTGCCAGCAGTTTAACCCCCTCGGACGTCCGGGGGGGCACCGGGGAGCTGTTTTTT.